This T cell receptor beta chain was identified in a study of blood T cell repertoires in COVID-19. On the study more broadly: The United States, Italy and Spain supplied acute and convalescent COVID-19 samples. PBMCs, B-cell-depleted T cells, or T cells provided the cDNA or gDNA that made up the material.

TCRdb's table, derived via immunoSEQ multiplex PCR, lists solely in-frame clones and lacks some. The sample has over 350,000 clones, 70% to 90% seen once; the top ten hold under 2%. The age range of participants was 18 to 89 years, with residence in roughly 25 US areas. Categorization into cohorts depended on clinical history that participants reported. CDR1 is SEHNR and CDR2 is FQNEAQ in the germline V gene (reference sequence). CDR3 length: 15 amino acids. V lost 4 bases and J 6 bases, leaving 15 bases between the germline ends. The chain joins TRBV7-9 to TRBJ1-4, with a weak D call TRBD1 (6 bases). The sequence came from a woman under 30 with acute COVID-19. Sequenced: PBMCs or T cells enriched from blood (not recorded which). CDR3 in DNA: TGTGCCAGCAGCTCCGGAGGGGGGGTGGATGAAAAACTGTTTTTT. Protein sequence: CASSSGGGVDEKLFF.